The 17 T cell receptor beta chains below come from one sample, sequenced in a study of regulatory T cells in long-lasting Graves disease. Time point: persistent/refractory GD, antithyroid drugs over 5 years with positive TRAb. PBMCs were the source of the RNA used for TCR sequencing. According to the study, TCR beta libraries were built with iRepertoire HTBI primers and CDR3-region Arm-PCR. One entry per CDR3 protein, called by TCRdb with MiXCR from the multiplex PCR reads. There are about 470,000 distinct CDR3 sequences in the sample; around a fifth occur only once, and 6.5% to 9% lies in the top ten. The specimen was peripheral blood mononuclear cells (PBMCs), collected when the disease was refractory, from a patient treated with antithyroid drugs. The receptors here all came from a female donor with Graves disease.

This clonotype was detected only once. The V gene is TRBV3-1, the J gene TRBJ1-2; D is unclear. Trimming stripped 3 bases from V and 4 bases from J, with 12 bases between. Germline loops: CDR1 LGHDT, CDR2 YNNKEL (reference sequence). The CDR3 contains 14 residues. The CDR3 DNA sequence: TGTGCCAGCAGCCAGGTGGGTGAACCCTATGGCTACACCTTC. This gives the protein CASSQVGEPYGYTF.

V gene TRBV19 combines with J gene TRBJ1-5; 7 nucleotides align to TRBD1. There are 15 residues in the CDR3. V dropped 5 bases and J dropped 3; count of bases not matched to a gene: 7. Germline values: CDR1 LNHDA, CDR2 SQIVND (reference sequence). CDR3 nucleotide sequence: TGTGCCAGTAGTCTAAGGGGACAGTTCAATCAGCCCCAGCATTTT. This translates into CASSLRGQFNQPQHF. Full variable domain (outside the CDR3, taken from reference TRBV19 and TRBJ1-5): DGGITQSPKYLFRKEGQNVTLSCEQNLNHDAMYWYRQDPGQGLRLIYYSQIVNDFQKGDIAEGYSVSREKKESFPLTVTSAQKNPTAFYLCASSLRGQFNQPQHFGDGTRLSIL.

With regard to this clonotype: This likely comes from a read error, as the CDR3 has no conserved phenylalanine or tryptophan at its end. CDR3 protein: CASSSGSGHQETQYL. DNA for the CDR3: TGTGCCAGCAGCTCGGGGAGCGGCCACCAAGAGACCCAGTACCTC. V usage is TRBV9 and J usage is TRBJ2-5; TRBD2 is a possible D gene (5 bases). The CDR3 runs 15 residues. V gave up 4 bases and J gave up 0 bases, with 13 bases separating them. CDR1 is SGDLS, CDR2 YYNGEE, per germline.

This clonotype was observed at least ten times. The chain joins TRBV28 to TRBJ1-2; D not resolved. The germline V gene encodes CDR1 MDHEN and CDR2 SYDVKM. Trimming pared 9 bases from V and 1 base from J, leaving 15 bases between. The CDR3 has 14 amino acids. The CDR3 DNA reads TGTGCCAGTGACCACGGAGGTGGTAACTATGGCTACACCTTC. Translated, it gives CASDHGGGNYGYTF.

Only a few counts were recorded for this clonotype. The chain employs TRBV7-9 and TRBJ1-2, with a tentative D call TRBD1 (6 bases). Germline CDR1 is SEHNR and CDR2 is FQNEAQ (reference sequence). V lost 0 bases, J lost 4 bases, and 12 bases lay in between. The CDR3 extends over 15 amino acids. CDR3 residues: CASSLARTDPYGYTF. The DNA of the CDR3 is TGTGCCAGCAGCTTAGCAAGGACAGATCCCTATGGCTACACCTTC.

In its sample, this clonotype was seen a few times. The V call is TRBV27, the J call TRBJ2-7; 10 bases line up with TRBD1. Per the germline V gene, CDR1 is MNHEY and CDR2 is SMNVEV (reference sequence). V lost 5 bases, J lost 2 bases, and 9 bases stayed unmatched. This CDR3 is built from 16 residues. In DNA, the CDR3 is TGTGCCAGCAGTCCCCCGGGACAGGGGCTCCCCTACGAGCAGTACTTC. Translation gives CASSPPGQGLPYEQYF.

At least ten counts were recorded for this clonotype. The genes are TRBV7-8 and TRBJ1-6; a weak D match, TRBD1 (5 bases). The CDR3 totals 15 residues. Germline CDR1 SGHVS, CDR2 FQNEAQ. The V gene lost 4 bases and the J gene lost 4 bases, with 11 bases spanning the gap. This chain's CDR3 is CASSSQTVYNSPLHF. CDR3 nucleotides: TGTGCCAGCAGCTCCCAGACAGTTTATAATTCACCCCTCCACTTT.

The chain has TRBV7-9 and TRBJ2-2, with D perhaps matching TRBD1 or TRBD2 (5 bases each). The ends were cut back, 6 bases at V and 3 bases at J, with 23 bases in the middle. The germline gives CDR1 SEHNR, CDR2 FQNEAQ (reference sequence). The CDR3 contains 18 residues. The CDR3 loop reads CASSWSPAGAWDTGELFF. The CDR3 DNA reads TGTGCCAGCAGTTGGTCCCCCGCCGGGGCGTGGGACACCGGGGAGCTGTTTTTT.

This clonotype came up many times. CDR3 nucleotide sequence: TGTGCCAGCAGCTTACCCCCGGGACCCCGCACGGAGACCCAGTACTTC. Its protein is CASSLPPGPRTETQYF. J is TRBJ2-5 and V is TRBV11-2; either TRBD1 or TRBD2 may fit D (5 bases each). The CDR3 has 16 amino acids. Germline values: CDR1 SGHAT, CDR2 FQNNGV. The V end was cut by 2 bases, the J end by 5 bases, with 18 bases between.

In its sample, this clonotype was seen a few times. The CDR3 region has the DNA TGTGCCAGCAGTTTGGGGGGGACTACCACAGATACGCAGTATTTT. It is translated as CASSLGGTTTDTQYF. The rearrangement uses TRBV12-3 or TRBV12-4 and TRBJ2-3; TRBD2 agrees at 7 bases. The CDR3 is 15 amino acids. The J segment lost 2 bases and the V segment lost 3 bases, leaving 5 bases of the junction unmatched.

This clonotype has at least ten counts. V is TRBV28 and J is TRBJ2-7; either TRBD1 or TRBD2 may supply D (7 bases each). From germline, CDR1 is MDHEN and CDR2 SYDVKM. The CDR3 covers 15 residues. Trimming removed 6 bases at V and 1 base at J, with 16 bases between. The CDR3 bases are TGTGCCAGCAGGGGAGAAGCGGGACAGTCCTACGAGCAGTACTTC. Translating it yields CASRGEAGQSYEQYF.

This clonotype was seen ten or more times. The J gene is TRBJ1-5, the V gene TRBV24-1; 9 bases map to TRBD1. Germline lookup yields CDR1 KGHDR and CDR2 SFDVKD. V gave up 4 bases and J gave up 5 bases; unmatched junction bases: 5. The CDR3 runs to 15 residues. CDR3 bases: TGTGCCACCAGTGACCCACGGACAGGGGATCAGCCCCAGCATTTT. Residues: CATSDPRTGDQPQHF.

This chain links TRBV20-1 with TRBJ2-5; TRBD1 is a possible D gene (5 bases). The CDR3 sequence is 11 residues long. The V end was cut by 7 bases, the J end by 0 bases, with 6 bases between. CDR1 and CDR2 from the germline V gene are DFQATT and SNEGSKA (reference sequence). The CDR3 region is CSGRDQETQYF. Written as DNA, the CDR3 is TGCAGTGGCAGGGACCAAGAGACCCAGTACTTC.

This clonotype was seen many times. The chain uses TRBV2 and TRBJ1-2; D gene ambiguous. Trimming cost V 8 bases and J 5 bases, with 9 bases left between them. This CDR3 has 11 residues. The V gene's germline CDR1 is SNHLY and CDR2 FYNNEI. The CDR3 DNA follows: TGTGCCAGCGGAAGAGAGTATGGCTACACCTTC. Protein sequence: CASGREYGYTF.

The CDR3, as DNA: TGTGCCACCAGCCTTTCTCGCAATCAGCCCCAGCATTTT. Its translation: CATSLSRNQPQHF. This chain joins TRBV24-1 and TRBJ1-5; D remains unclear. V dropped 7 bases and J dropped 2 bases, with 8 bases sitting between them. Germline CDR1 reads KGHDR; CDR2 reads SFDVKD. The CDR3 has 13 amino acids.

This clonotype was counted ten times or more. J is TRBJ2-7 and V is TRBV11-2; 7 bases align to TRBD2. The CDR3 is 17 residues long. After removal of 1 base from V and 4 bases from J, the junction contained 13 bases not matched to a gene. Germline CDR1 is SGHAT and CDR2 is FQNNGV. The CDR3, as DNA: TGTGCCAGCAGCTTAGGTCCGCCGGCGGGAGCAACGTACGAGCAGTACTTC. This sequence encodes CASSLGPPAGATYEQYF.

This clonotype was picked up a small number of times. CDR3 region: CASSEALLGSPLHF. CDR3 sequence (DNA): TGTGCCAGCAGTGAAGCGCTTCTAGGATCACCCCTCCACTTT. This chain connects TRBV2 to TRBJ1-6, with D uncertain. Between the trimmed V and J ends, which lost 0 bases and 10 bases, there was a span of 10 bases. CDR1 and CDR2 (germline): SNHLY, FYNNEI. This CDR3 contains 14 residues.